This is a list of T cell receptor beta chains from one sample in a study of T cell responses to AZD1222 COVID-19 vaccine. Profiled with immunoSEQ multiplex PCR; TCRdb holds only in-frame clones, not every one. There are roughly 150,000 clones in the sample; about 90% occur only once, and 3.5% to 4.5% lies in the top ten. Source: peripheral blood, taken on day 0 of AZD1222 vaccination. These receptors were collected from an adult in good health. The CDR3 runs from the conserved cysteine through the conserved F or W. A D gene is named only where the DNA matches it firmly. Part of the rows lack a size; the others show once, few, many or a class for expanded clones.

abundance | j_gene | d_gene | v_gene | CDR3aa | CDR3nt
. | TRBJ1-1 | . | TRBV7-3 | CASSLTTDRNTEAFF | TGTGCCAGCAGCTTAACCACGGACAGGAACACTGAAGCTTTCTTT
once | TRBJ1-1 | . | TRBV11-3 | CASSLSTRAEAFF | TGTGCCAGCAGCTTATCTACAAGAGCTGAAGCTTTCTTT
. | TRBJ1-1 | . | TRBV6-5 | CASSYVGADTEAFF | TGTGCCAGCAGTTACGTGGGCGCGGACACTGAAGCTTTCTTT
once | TRBJ1-1 | . | TRBV19 | CATGVRTNQAFF | TGTGCCACCGGGGTCCGGACAAACCAAGCTTTCTTT
. | TRBJ2-1 | . | TRBV12-3/TRBV12-4 | CASTAGRIGEQFF | TGTGCCAGCACCGCGGGACGAATAGGTGAGCAGTTCTTC
. | TRBJ2-2 | . | TRBV2 | CASSEARRTGELFF | TGTGCCAGCAGTGAAGCTAGACGCACCGGGGAGCTGTTTTTT
. | TRBJ2-7 | . | TRBV6-5 | CASSPTGGIVTEQYF | TGTGCCAGCAGTCCTACCGGCGGGATTGTCACCGAGCAGTACTTC
. | TRBJ2-7 | . | TRBV3-1/TRBV3-2 | CASSQEGWGSEQYF | TGTGCCAGCAGCCAAGAAGGGTGGGGATCTGAGCAGTACTTC
. | TRBJ2-1 | . | TRBV5-1 | CASSLGRRVKYNEQFF | TGCGCCAGCAGCTTGGGGCGCAGGGTTAAGTACAATGAGCAGTTCTTC
. | TRBJ2-3 | . | TRBV6-5 | CASSYEPLGSTDTQYF | TGTGCCAGCAGTTACGAACCCCTAGGGAGCACAGATACGCAGTATTTT
. | TRBJ2-1 | . | TRBV5-1 | CASSLEGLNEQFF | TGCGCCAGCAGCTTGGAAGGCCTCAATGAGCAGTTCTTC
. | TRBJ2-7 | . | TRBV7-8 | CASSLLSGLNYEQYF | TGTGCCAGCAGCCTACTAAGCGGATTGAACTACGAGCAGTACTTC
. | TRBJ2-2 | . | TRBV28 | CASSLQGPTGELFF | TGTGCCAGCAGTTTGCAGGGACCTACCGGGGAGCTGTTTTTT
. | TRBJ2-7 | TRBD1 | TRBV5-6 | CASSFGTGGHEQYF | TGTGCCAGCAGCTTCGGGACAGGGGGCCACGAGCAGTACTTC
. | TRBJ2-1 | TRBD1 | TRBV7-2 | CASSLSQGAYNEQFF | TGTGCCAGCAGCTTAAGCCAGGGGGCTTACAATGAGCAGTTCTTC
. | TRBJ1-3 | TRBD1 | TRBV19 | CASTMGDRGNTIYF | TGTGCCAGTACCATGGGGGACAGGGGAAACACCATATATTTT
. | TRBJ1-2 | TRBD1 | TRBV12-3/TRBV12-4 | CASRGQGGSYTF | TGTGCCAGCAGGGGACAGGGGGGAAGCTACACCTTC
. | TRBJ1-5 | . | TRBV7-2 | CASSLGGRRNQPQHF | TGTGCCAGCAGCTTAGGAGGGCGGCGCAATCAGCCCCAGCATTTT
once | TRBJ1-2 | . | TRBV27 | CASSFRENYGYTF | TGTGCCAGCAGTTTCAGGGAAAACTATGGCTACACCTTC
. | TRBJ1-6 | . | TRBV4-3 | CASSQDLPRSPLHF | TGCGCCAGCAGCCAAGACCTTCCCCGGTCACCCCTCCACTTT
once | TRBJ1-1 | . | TRBV10-3 | CAVSSQNTEAFF | TGTGCCGTCTCCTCCCAGAACACTGAAGCTTTCTTT
once | TRBJ2-7 | . | TRBV4-3 | CASSQEGTAGSEQYF | TGCGCCAGCAGCCAAGAGGGGACCGCTGGCTCCGAGCAGTACTTC
once | TRBJ2-1 | . | TRBV4-3 | CASSRIQGYYNEQFF | TGCGCCAGCAGCCGGATCCAGGGATACTACAATGAGCAGTTCTTC
. | TRBJ2-1 | TRBD1 | TRBV6-2/TRBV6-3 | CASSGQGAYNEQFF | TGTGCCAGCAGTGGACAGGGGGCCTACAATGAGCAGTTCTTC
. | TRBJ1-6 | . | TRBV5-4 | CASSPEGGVLHF | TGTGCCAGCAGCCCCGAGGGGGGAGTCCTCCACTTT
. | TRBJ2-2 | . | TRBV6-6 | CASSYSGGTGELFF | TGTGCCAGCAGTTACTCTGGGGGGACCGGGGAGCTGTTTTTT
. | TRBJ2-6 | TRBD1 | TRBV6-4 | CASSDLTGAGANVLTF | TGTGCCAGCAGTGACCTTACAGGGGCTGGGGCCAACGTCCTGACTTTC
. | TRBJ2-3 | TRBD2 | TRBV15 | CATSPSGRADTQYF | TGTGCCACCAGCCCTAGCGGGAGGGCTGATACGCAGTATTTT
few | TRBJ2-1 | . | TRBV19 | CASSYAEAYNEQFF | TGTGCCAGTAGTTACGCGGAGGCCTACAATGAGCAGTTCTTC
. | TRBJ2-7 | . | TRBV12-5 | CASGSTTDQGAYEQYF | TGTGCTAGTGGTTCAACTACCGACCAGGGCGCCTACGAGCAGTACTTC
. | TRBJ1-2 | . | TRBV5-1 | CASSFGAPDPPLYGYTF | TGCGCCAGCAGCTTCGGGGCCCCCGACCCCCCTCTATATGGCTACACCTTC
. | TRBJ2-1 | . | TRBV15 | CATSSLGEAYNEQFF | TGTGCCACCAGCAGCTTAGGAGAAGCCTACAATGAGCAGTTCTTC
. | TRBJ2-7 | . | TRBV21-1 | CASSKRSQREAYEQYF | TGTGCCAGCAGCAAACGTAGCCAGCGGGAGGCATACGAGCAGTACTTC
. | TRBJ1-2 | . | TRBV27 | CASSSGRDGGYTF | TGTGCCAGCAGTTCGGGCAGGGACGGTGGCTACACCTTC
. | TRBJ2-6 | . | TRBV9 | CASSEGVSGANVLTF | TGTGCCAGCAGCGAGGGGGTCTCTGGGGCCAACGTCCTGACTTTC